Listed below are T cell receptor beta chains from one sample, sequenced in a study of T cell repertoires in cytomegalovirus infection. No antigen has been identified for these receptors. In TCRdb, the reads were re-called with MiXCR into one record per CDR3 protein. The data contain about 500,000 distinct CDR3 sequences, around 35% of them singletons. This material consisted of cultured PBMCs, taken from culture after CMV antigen stimulation. The receptors derive from a human donor in good health (CMV status not recorded). Some clones in this sample may be carry-over from other donors' samples. Both conserved end residues are part of each CDR3. Each record gives: V gene, D gene, clone size, J gene, CDR3 DNA, CDR3 protein. D genes are given only for firm matches. The size entry is marked missing in some rows and otherwise reads once, few, many or a size class.

>TRBV7-2|.|few|TRBJ2-3
TGTGCCAGCAGCTTTTTACCGCCCAGCACAGATACGCAGTATTTT
CASSFLPPSTDTQYF
>TRBV4-2|.|few|TRBJ2-3
TGTGCCAGCAGCCAAGAACGCGTCCCGACGCGGGGCCTTCCCTTCACAGATACGCAGTATTTT
CASSQERVPTRGLPFTDTQYF
>TRBV25-1|.|few|TRBJ2-1
TGTGCCAGCAGTCGAGGGTATGAGCAGTTCTTC
CASSRGYEQFF
>TRBV5-1|.|once|TRBJ2-3
TGCGCCAGCAGCCTAGCTTTATCGGCTGGCACAGATACGCAGTATTTT
CASSLALSAGTDTQYF
>TRBV27|.|.|TRBJ1-1
TGTGCCAGCAGTTTAACTCAGGTGAACACTGAAGCTTTCTTT
CASSLTQVNTEAFF
>TRBV29-1|.|.|TRBJ2-6
TGCAGCGTTGTGGGACATTCCTCTGGGGCCAACGTCCTGACTTTC
CSVVGHSSGANVLTF
>TRBV2|.|many|TRBJ2-1
TGTGCCAGCCTTTGGGCACAGTCCTCTGGGGAGCAGTTCTTC
CASLWAQSSGEQFF
>TRBV7-9|TRBD1|.|TRBJ1-4
TGTGCCAGCAGATCCGACAGGGGGACTAATGAAAAACTGTTTTTT
CASRSDRGTNEKLFF
>TRBV9|TRBD2|.|TRBJ2-1
TGTGCCAGCAGCGTAGGGGGAGGGATGAATGAGCAGTTCTTC
CASSVGGGMNEQFF
>TRBV12-3/TRBV12-4|.|.|TRBJ2-1
TGTGCCAGCAGTTTAAGTCCAACGGGGGAGCAGTTCTTC
CASSLSPTGEQFF
>TRBV27|.|few|TRBJ2-7
TGTGCCAGCAGTTTGAAAGGTCAAAAAACGTACGAGCAGTACTTC
CASSLKGQKTYEQYF
>TRBV4-1|.|.|TRBJ2-7
TGCGCCAGCAGGCAAGTTCCGGGGTTAAGCTCCTACGAGCAGTACTTC
CASRQVPGLSSYEQYF
>TRBV7-9|.|many|TRBJ1-4
TGTGCCAGCAGCCGATACCCCGGGGCTCGGGAAAAACTGTTTTTT
CASSRYPGAREKLFF
>TRBV6-1|TRBD2|.|TRBJ2-3
TGTGCCAGCAGTGAATTAAGCGGGAGGACAGATACGCAGTATTTT
CASSELSGRTDTQYF
>TRBV7-2|TRBD2|few|TRBJ2-3
TGTGCCAGCAGCCTCATGGAGCGGGAGGTCTTGAGGAGAGATACGCAGTATTTT
CASSLMEREVLRRDTQYF
>TRBV20-1|.|.|TRBJ2-7
TGCAGTGCTAGAGTCGAGACAGGAGCCTACGAGCAGTACTTC
CSARVETGAYEQYF
>TRBV11-1|.|few|TRBJ2-1
TGTGCCAGCAGCTTGTTTAGGCGGGGAGGTTTAAACAATGAGCAGTTCTTC
CASSLFRRGGLNNEQFF
>TRBV12-3/TRBV12-4|.|.|TRBJ2-2
TGTGCCAGCAGTTTATCCCAGGGAAACACCGGGGAGCTGTTTTTT
CASSLSQGNTGELFF
>TRBV19|TRBD2|few|TRBJ2-1
TGTGCCAGTAGTATCATTCCAGCGGGAGGGGTATACAATGAGCAGTTCTTC
CASSIIPAGGVYNEQFF
>TRBV20-1|.|.|TRBJ2-3
TGCAGTGCTCGGGACGAGCTGCGAAGTGGTACGCAGTATTTT
CSARDELRSGTQYF
>TRBV7-3|.|few|TRBJ1-1
TGTGCCAGCAGCACAACAGGGATGACTGAAGCTTTCTTT
CASSTTGMTEAFF
>TRBV7-8|.|.|TRBJ2-1
TGTGCCAGCAGCCCCCGGTTCGATGTCAATGAGCAGTTCTTC
CASSPRFDVNEQFF
>TRBV14|TRBD1|.|TRBJ1-3
TGTGCCAGCAGGGGACAGGGAGGTGGAAACACCATATATTTT
CASRGQGGGNTIYF
>TRBV12-3/TRBV12-4|.|few|TRBJ1-6
TGTGCCAGCAGTTCTCCCGGACGGGTCTATAATTCACCCCTCCACTTT
CASSSPGRVYNSPLHF
>TRBV2|TRBD2|.|TRBJ2-2
TGTGCCAGCAGCCAAGGGGCTAGCGGGGAATGGGGGGAGCTGTTTTTT
CASSQGASGEWGELFF
>TRBV28|.|few|TRBJ1-5
TGTGCCAGCAGTCGTTTCCCCCCCGGACAGCCCCAGCATTTT
CASSRFPPGQPQHF
>TRBV7-2|TRBD2|many|TRBJ2-1
TGTGCCAGCAGACTAGCGGGAGGTTCCTACAATGAGCAGTTCTTC
CASRLAGGSYNEQFF
>TRBV18|.|.|TRBJ1-5
TGTGCCAGCTCACCGGGGGTTTTGGGTCAGCCCCAGCATTTT
CASSPGVLGQPQHF
>TRBV4-2|.|.|TRBJ2-3
TGTGCCAGCAGCCAAGATTCCGGGGGGCCCACAGATACGCAGTATTTT
CASSQDSGGPTDTQYF
>TRBV7-2|TRBD1|many|TRBJ2-5
TGTGCCAGCAGCCCAGGGACAGCTAGAGTGAAGTACTTC
CASSPGTARVKYF
>TRBV7-2|TRBD2|.|TRBJ2-7
TGTGCCAGCAGCTTACGTCCTAGCGGAACCTACGAGCAGTACTTC
CASSLRPSGTYEQYF
>TRBV6-2/TRBV6-3|TRBD1|few|TRBJ1-1
TGTGCCAGCAGTCCCTTAGACAGGGGGAACACTGAAGCTTTCTTT
CASSPLDRGNTEAFF
>TRBV7-6|.|.|TRBJ1-1
TGTGCCAGCAGCTTAGATCCGTTAGGGGCCACTGAAGCTTTCTTT
CASSLDPLGATEAFF
>TRBV6-6|TRBD1|.|TRBJ1-2
TGTGCCGGAAAGGATAGGGACAGCGGCAACTATGGCTACACCTTC
CAGKDRDSGNYGYTF
>TRBV7-8|.|few|TRBJ2-5
TGTGCCAGCAGCCGGACTACGCAAGAGACCCAGTACTTC
CASSRTTQETQYF
>TRBV19|.|.|TRBJ2-4
TGTGCCAGTAGTATCTCGTCAAAAAACATTCAGTACTTC
CASSISSKNIQYF
>TRBV7-2|.|.|TRBJ2-1
TGTGCCAGCAGCTTAAGGAGGGTAGGGGCCTACAATGAGCAGTTCTTC
CASSLRRVGAYNEQFF
>TRBV7-6|.|.|TRBJ2-4
TGTGCCATATCCGGGGAAAACATTCAGTACTTC
CAISGENIQYF
>TRBV2|.|few|TRBJ2-3
TGTGCCAGCCTCCACGGACTGAGCACAGATACGCAGTATTTT
CASLHGLSTDTQYF
>TRBV18|.|.|TRBJ2-2
TGTGCCAGCTCGACTAAGAAAAACACCGGGGAGCTGTTTTTT
CASSTKKNTGELFF
>TRBV27|.|few|TRBJ2-7
TGTGCCAGCAATGACAGGATCCACGAGCAGTACTTC
CASNDRIHEQYF
>TRBV6-4|.|.|TRBJ2-6
TGTGCCAGCAGTGCCTCGGTTAACTCTGGGGCCAACGTCCTGACTTTC
CASSASVNSGANVLTF
>TRBV7-2|.|.|TRBJ1-1
TGTGCCAGCAGCACCAAACTCCTGAACACTGAAGCTTTCTTT
CASSTKLLNTEAFF
>TRBV7-2|.|.|TRBJ1-2
TGTGCCAGCAGCTTAGAGAGGGACGCGACTTATGGCTACACCTTC
CASSLERDATYGYTF
>TRBV12-3/TRBV12-4|.|few|TRBJ2-3
TGTGCCAGCAGTTCCCCCTTGGGAGGCTACACAGATACGCAGTATTTT
CASSSPLGGYTDTQYF
>TRBV7-6|TRBD2|.|TRBJ2-5
TGTGCCAGCAGCTTAGCCCCTAGCGGGAGTGGTGAGACCCAGTACTTC
CASSLAPSGSGETQYF